This T cell receptor (beta chain) was sequenced during a study of T cells after yellow fever vaccination. Whole-study results and caveats: Among primary-vaccination clones, most reappeared after the booster, at 95% to 96% for CD4 and more than 75% for CD8. A small share of clonotypes appeared in both CD4 and CD8 compartments. Highly abundant clonotypes carried over from the bulk population could end up in FACS-sorted repertoires as contaminants.

From germline, CDR1 is SGHRS and CDR2 YFSETQ. The CDR3 length is 14 residues. With 4 bases removed from V and 8 bases from J, the gap between germline ends came to 13 bases. The TCR cDNA carried a universal primer site and UMIs from 5'RACE template switching. TCRdb re-analysed the 5' RACE reads in MiXCR, keeping a single row per CDR3 protein. The table lists some 300,000 distinct CDR3 sequences, around 9.3% of them singletons. The sample holds a few counts of this clonotype. Its antigen is not identified. The receptor was isolated from a man younger than 30 who received the YFV17D yellow fever vaccine. The chain employs TRBV5-1 and TRBJ1-6; a weak D match, TRBD1 (5 bases). This sample comprised CD4+ T cells sorted from PBMCs, obtained 5 days after the yellow fever booster vaccination. CDR3 sequence reads: CASSAQGGDSPLHF. The DNA for the CDR3 is TGCGCCAGCAGCGCGCAGGGAGGGGATTCACCCCTCCACTTT.